This T cell receptor (beta chain) derives from a study of cytotoxic CD8 clonotypes in ibrutinib-treated CLL. Study-wide context: The patient breakdown showed fewer than 12 relapsed/refractory and some 14 treatment-naive cases, with about 18 IGHV unmutated. Study-level results: Public clonotypes, rarely seen, contracted or held steady on treatment. Starting clonality was above that of age-matched healthy donors and tracked circulating CD8+ T-cell counts.

With regard to this clone: The antigen remains unidentified.

Here immunoSEQ multiplex PCR was the method, and the copy in TCRdb shows in-frame clones only, minus some. The sample shows around 310,000 clones, almost 80% of them seen only once. CDR1 is MNHNS and CDR2 is SASEGT in the germline V gene. The CDR3 contains 13 residues. Unmatched junction bases numbered 1, after V lost 6 bases and J lost 4 bases. The clonotype originates from a human donor with chronic lymphocytic leukemia. J is TRBJ1-5 and V is TRBV6-1; 9 bases map to TRBD1. Sequencing used PBMCs, obtained before ibrutinib treatment. Here the CDR3 DNA reads TGTGCCAGCAGCGGGACAGGGAATCAGCCCCAGCATTTT. This gives the protein CASSGTGNQPQHF.